Sequencing of this T cell receptor (beta chain) was carried out in a study of blood T cell repertoires in COVID-19. Study overall: Sites across the United States, Italy and Spain contributed samples from acute and convalescent COVID-19. Sources were T cells, B-cell-depleted T cells, or PBMCs; the material itself was cDNA or gDNA.

Germline V gives CDR1 LNHDA, CDR2 SQIVND (reference sequence). There are 16 residues in the CDR3. V dropped 8 bases and J dropped 5; count of bases not matched to a gene: 17. TCRdb's table, derived via immunoSEQ multiplex PCR, lists solely in-frame clones and lacks some. The sample lists about 220,000 clones; roughly 90% were seen once. The sample consisted of peripheral blood. The sequence derives from a man aged 30-40 years who had recovered from COVID-19. The chain is built from TRBV19 and TRBJ1-2; TRBD1 matches at 7 bases. CDR3 sequence (DNA): TGTGCCAGTCAACAGGGGACGCGGACCCGACTTTATGGCTACACCTTC. This sequence encodes CASQQGTRTRLYGYTF.